This passage covers 28 T cell receptor beta chains from one sample sequenced in a study of T cell repertoires in cytomegalovirus infection. Each CDR3 protein is one row after TCRdb ran MiXCR on the reads. The table records approximately 140,000 distinct CDR3 sequences, approximately 9.2% of them present only once. The sequenced material came from PBMCs. The receptors originated from a human donor in good health (CMV status not recorded). Some clones in this sample may be carry-over from other donors' samples.

This clonotype was detected only a few times. V usage is TRBV7-9 and J usage is TRBJ1-1; a possible D gene is TRBD1 (6 bases). Trimming stripped 5 bases from V and 2 bases from J, with 12 bases between. The CDR3 is 14 residues long. Germline V gene sequence: CDR1 SEHNR, CDR2 FQNEAQ (reference sequence). DNA of the CDR3: TGTGCCAGCAGCCGGGAACAGGGAAACACTGAAGCTTTCTTT. Translation: CASSREQGNTEAFF.

This clonotype was recorded many times. This chain joins TRBV20-1 and TRBJ1-2, with unresolved D. CDR3 length: 14 residues. Trimming took 1 base from V and 3 from J, leaving 12 bases between them. The V gene's germline CDR1 is DFQATT and CDR2 SNEGSKA (reference sequence). This chain's CDR3 is CSARALEGDYGYTF. The CDR3 DNA follows: TGCAGTGCTAGAGCCCTCGAGGGTGACTATGGCTACACCTTC.

The gene calls are TRBV20-1 and TRBJ2-7; TRBD1 agrees at 7 bases. Germline values: CDR1 DFQATT, CDR2 SNEGSKA (reference sequence). The CDR3 covers 15 residues. With V trimmed by 0 bases and J by 1 base, 6 bases remained unmatched. The CDR3 DNA sequence: TGCAGTGCTAGAGAGCCCAAGACAGGGTCCTACGAGCAGTACTTC. Its protein product is CSAREPKTGSYEQYF.

CDR3 bases: TGCAGTGCTCGGACTAGCGGGGCCAAAAACACCGGGGAGCTGTTTTTT. Residues: CSARTSGAKNTGELFF. This chain links TRBV20-1 with TRBJ2-2, with 12 bases lining up with TRBD2. Looked up from germline, CDR1 is DFQATT and CDR2 is SNEGSKA (reference sequence). The CDR3 runs 16 residues. J gave up 2 bases and V 5 bases, and 6 bases lay outside the gene matches.

This clonotype was seen many times. The chain is built from TRBV29-1 and TRBJ2-1; TRBD2 matches 10 bases. The CDR3 contains 14 residues. Germline V gene data show CDR1 as SQVTM and CDR2 as ANQGSEA. The junction had 6 bases not matched to a gene; V was cut back by 5 bases and J by 5 bases. CDR3 in DNA: TGCAGCGTTTCGACTAGCGGGTTCAACAATGAGCAGTTCTTC. It translates to CSVSTSGFNNEQFF.

This clonotype was recorded a few times. This chain links TRBV7-9 with TRBJ2-5; TRBD2 matches 10 bases. The CDR3 consists of 15 residues. The V segment lost 6 bases and the J segment 5 bases; nucleotides outside the gene matches: 9. Germline values: CDR1 SEHNR, CDR2 FQNEAQ (reference sequence). The CDR3 protein is CASSFTSGVAETQYF. The CDR3 nucleotides read TGTGCCAGCAGTTTCACTAGCGGGGTCGCGGAGACCCAGTACTTC.

This clonotype was detected once. A much larger clone lies one base from this, so it may be a read error. The CDR3 region has the DNA TGTTCCAGCAGTGCTCGGGCGGCAGATACGCAGTATTTT. Translated: CSSSARAADTQYF. The V call is TRBV28, the J call TRBJ2-3; D is undetermined. From germline, CDR1 is MDHEN and CDR2 SYDVKM. The CDR3 runs to 13 residues.

V gene TRBV29-1 combines with J gene TRBJ2-5; TRBD1 or TRBD2 may be the D gene (5 bases each). The germline CDR1 and CDR2 sequences are SQVTM and ANQGSEA. CDR3 size: 12 residues. V gave up 7 bases and J gave up 4 bases, with 13 bases separating them. The CDR3 DNA reads as TGCAGCGCCGGGGCAGGGCTAGAGACCCAGTACTTC. It translates to CSAGAGLETQYF. The entire variable domain, with the rest obtained from reference TRBV29-1 and TRBJ2-5, is as follows: SAVISQKPSRDICQRGTSLTIQCQVDSQVTMMFWYRQQPGQSLTLIATANQGSEATYESGFVIDKFPISRPNLTFSTLTVSNMSPEDSSIYLCSAGAGLETQYFGPGTRLLVL.

This clonotype has ten or more counts. The chain employs TRBV10-3 and TRBJ2-7; D is unresolved. With 10 bases removed from V and 0 bases from J, the gap between germline ends came to 13 bases. Germline V gene sequence: CDR1 ENHRY, CDR2 SYGVKD. The CDR3 has 13 amino acids. This CDR3 reads CASQSENSYEQYF. CDR3 nucleotide sequence: TGTGCCAGTCAATCCGAAAACTCCTACGAGCAGTACTTC.

This clonotype was counted ten times or more. The CDR3: CASSLRSGTEAFF. As DNA, the CDR3 is TGTGCCAGCAGCCTCCGTTCGGGAACTGAAGCTTTCTTT. V and J are TRBV7-8 and TRBJ1-1; D ambiguous. The CDR3 consists of 13 residues. V shed 5 bases and J shed 5 bases, with 12 bases lying between them. Germline V lookup: CDR1 SGHVS, CDR2 FQNEAQ.

At least ten counts were recorded for this clonotype. The gene calls are TRBV10-3 and TRBJ1-5; TRBD1 matches 8 bases. V dropped 6 bases and J dropped 6; count of bases not matched to a gene: 7. CDR1 and CDR2 (germline): ENHRY, SYGVKD. The CDR3 consists of 14 residues. The CDR3: CAISPGQGGQPQHF. The DNA of the CDR3 is TGTGCCATCAGCCCTGGACAGGGTGGTCAGCCCCAGCATTTT.

This clonotype was detected ten times or more. V gene TRBV7-2 combines with J gene TRBJ1-4; possible D gene TRBD1, 6 bases. Germline V gives CDR1 SGHTA, CDR2 FQGNSA. The CDR3 totals 15 residues. The ends were cut back, 0 bases at V and 5 bases at J, with 10 bases in the middle. This CDR3 is CASSLARGRNEKLFF. In DNA form, the CDR3 reads TGTGCCAGCAGCTTAGCTCGGGGGCGCAATGAAAAACTGTTTTTT.

Worth noting for this clonotype: This likely comes from a read error, as the CDR3 has no conserved phenylalanine or tryptophan at its end. V usage is TRBV6-5 and J usage is TRBJ2-7; 8 bases are shared with TRBD1. Per the germline V gene, CDR1 is MNHEY and CDR2 is SVGAGI. V lost 5 bases and J lost 2; bases outside the gene matches: 2. The CDR3 consists of 13 residues. The CDR3 nucleotides are TGTGCCAGCAGTCGACAGGGGCCCTACGAGCAGTACCTC. This codes for CASSRQGPYEQYL.

This clonotype was counted many times. The chain joins TRBV20-1 to TRBJ2-5; D is possibly TRBD2 (6 bases). This CDR3 spans 12 amino acids. CDR1 and CDR2 from the germline V gene are DFQATT and SNEGSKA (reference sequence). Trimming shortened V by 2 bases and J by 5 bases, and 9 bases separated the two germline ends. This chain's CDR3 is CSARLSGETQYF. The CDR3 DNA sequence: TGCAGTGCTAGATTGAGCGGGGAGACCCAGTACTTC.

This clonotype was counted at least ten times. The CDR3 loop is CASSLVSGQVNSPLHF. The DNA of the CDR3 is TGTGCCAGCAGCTTAGTCTCCGGACAGGTTAATTCACCCCTCCACTTT. The chain has TRBV7-2 and TRBJ1-6, with 7 nucleotides matching TRBD1. The CDR3 sequence is 16 residues long. Unmatched junction bases numbered 6, after V lost 1 base and J lost 6 bases. The V gene's germline CDR1 is SGHTA and CDR2 FQGNSA.

This clonotype showed up many times. The chain has TRBV29-1 and TRBJ1-1; no firm D call. Germline-derived CDR1 and CDR2 are SQVTM and ANQGSEA. V was pared by 2 bases and J by 7 bases, with 5 bases between. CDR3 size: 10 residues. The CDR3 loop reads CSVEQFEAFF. The CDR3 nucleotides read TGCAGCGTTGAACAATTTGAAGCTTTCTTT.

This clonotype was seen ten or more times. The rearrangement links TRBV7-6 to TRBJ2-3; 7 bases line up with TRBD1. The junction had 6 bases not matched to a gene; V was cut back by 1 base and J by 5 bases. The CDR3 runs 15 residues. From germline, CDR1 is SGHVS and CDR2 FNYEAQ. CDR3 loop: CASSLGAGGQDTQYF. DNA for the CDR3: TGTGCCAGCAGCTTAGGGGCAGGGGGACAAGATACGCAGTATTTT. The full variable domain, its missing parts supplied by reference TRBV7-6 and TRBJ2-3, is GAGVSQSPRYKVTKRGQDVALRCDPISGHVSLYWYRQALGQGPEFLTYFNYEAQQDKSGLPNDRFSAERPEGSISTLTIQRTEQRDSAMYRCASSLGAGGQDTQYFGPGTRLTVL.

Many counts were recorded for this clonotype. V and J are TRBV7-6 and TRBJ2-3, with 8 positions matching TRBD2. Germline V gene data show CDR1 as SGHVS and CDR2 as FNYEAQ. The CDR3 runs 17 residues. Losses at the gene ends were 2 bases for V and 0 bases for J; bases not matched to a gene: 7. This CDR3 reads CASSLIVAGISTDTQYF. The DNA for the CDR3 is TGTGCCAGCAGCTTAATTGTAGCGGGAATAAGCACAGATACGCAGTATTTT.

This clonotype appeared a few times. The chain joins TRBV3-1 to TRBJ2-1; D tentatively fits TRBD1 or TRBD2 (5 bases each). The CDR3 covers 15 residues. Germline CDR1 is LGHDT and CDR2 is YNNKEL (reference sequence). Between the trimmed V and J ends, which lost 0 bases and 4 bases, there was a span of 10 bases. The CDR3 loop is CASSQDLGEYNEQFF. The DNA of the CDR3 is TGTGCCAGCAGCCAAGATTTGGGGGAGTACAATGAGCAGTTCTTC.

In its sample, this clonotype was seen many times. The chain links TRBV28 to TRBJ2-3; D is uncertain. The CDR3 has 12 residues. V lost 7 bases and J 2 bases, leaving 7 bases between the germline ends. The germline CDR1 and CDR2 sequences are MDHEN and SYDVKM. This CDR3 reads CASNSLTDTQYF. For the CDR3, the DNA is TGTGCCAGCAATTCACTCACAGATACGCAGTATTTT.

This clonotype was seen repeatedly, ten times or more. The V gene is TRBV2, the J gene TRBJ1-6; 8 positions match TRBD1. V shed 6 bases and J 9 bases; nucleotides not matched to a gene: 7. Germline V gene sequence: CDR1 SNHLY, CDR2 FYNNEI. The length of the CDR3 is 14 residues. DNA for the CDR3: TGTGCCAGCAGCATTGGACAGGGTCGTTCACCCCTCCACTTT. Its protein product is CASSIGQGRSPLHF.

This clonotype has at least ten counts. This chain joins TRBV7-8 and TRBJ2-3; 8 bases fit TRBD1. J was trimmed by 2 bases and V by 1 base; bases with no gene match: 11. This CDR3 has 18 amino acids. CDR1 SGHVS and CDR2 FQNEAQ come from the germline V gene. Here the CDR3 reads CASSLDTGQGLVTDTQYF. The CDR3 region has the DNA TGTGCCAGCAGCTTAGATACCGGACAGGGCCTCGTCACAGATACGCAGTATTTT.

This clonotype was counted between two and nine times. V gene TRBV20-1 combines with J gene TRBJ2-6; D possibly matches TRBD1 or TRBD2 (5 bases each). Germline assignment: CDR1 DFQATT and CDR2 SNEGSKA (reference sequence). The CDR3 extends over 17 amino acids. V dropped 1 base and J dropped 2 bases, with 15 bases sitting between them. The CDR3 region is CSARVGARGAGANVLTF. The CDR3 DNA follows: TGCAGTGCTAGAGTTGGGGCGAGAGGGGCTGGGGCCAACGTCCTGACTTTC.

The table lists this clonotype with many counts. The chain links TRBV10-3 to TRBJ2-5, with 9 bases lining up with TRBD2. The CDR3 runs to 14 residues. Trimming at V came to 3 bases and at J to 5 bases, leaving 4 bases not matched to a gene. The germline CDR1 and CDR2 sequences are ENHRY and SYGVKD. The CDR3 sequence: CAISDSRGGETQYF. CDR3 sequence (DNA): TGTGCCATCAGTGACTCGCGGGGGGGGGAGACCCAGTACTTC.

This clonotype was observed a few times. A read error may account for a junction end that differs from germline. The chain is built from TRBV28 and TRBJ2-6; 9 bases align to TRBD2. CDR1 is MDHEN, CDR2 SYDVKM, per germline. This CDR3 is built from 17 residues. CDR3 loop: CASTLERGVSGANVLTF. The CDR3 DNA is TGTGCCAGCACTTTAGAGCGGGGGGTATCTGGGGCCAACGTCCTGACTTTC.

This clonotype was found many times. V gene TRBV7-2 combines with J gene TRBJ1-2; D is perhaps TRBD1 (6 bases). Trimming took off 6 bases at V and 5 bases at J, with 10 bases between the two ends. The CDR3 is made up of 12 amino acids. Germline V CDR1 and CDR2: SGHTA, FQGNSA. The CDR3 nucleotides read TGTGCCAGCAGGATCCAGGGGTATGGCTACACCTTC. This sequence encodes CASRIQGYGYTF.

There are a few counts of this clonotype. V and J are TRBV4-1 and TRBJ2-7; 10 nucleotides agree with TRBD1. Germline V gene sequence: CDR1 MGHRA, CDR2 YSYEKL. This CDR3 is 15 amino acids long. The V gene end was trimmed by 1 base and the J gene end by 3 bases; junction bases not matched to a gene: 3. CDR3 sequence: CASSQAGTGVYEQYF. CDR3 in DNA: TGCGCCAGCAGCCAAGCCGGGACAGGGGTCTACGAGCAGTACTTC.

This clonotype was counted ten times or more. The V call is TRBV7-3, the J call TRBJ2-5; 7 bases agree with TRBD2. There are 15 residues in the CDR3. V shed 6 bases, J shed 5 bases, and the junction held 12 bases outside the gene matches. CDR1 is SGHTA, CDR2 FQGTGA, per germline. The CDR3 protein is CASRKTGLSGETQYF. In DNA form, the CDR3 reads TGTGCCAGCAGGAAGACGGGACTATCGGGGGAGACCCAGTACTTC.